This entry lists 21 T cell receptor beta chains sequenced from one sample in a study of blood T cell repertoires in COVID-19. Sequencing used immunoSEQ multiplex PCR; TCRdb keeps in-frame clones, though not all of them. This sample has roughly 200,000 clones, with around 89% found just once. The sequenced sample consisted of PBMCs or T cells enriched from blood (not recorded which). The receptors come from a woman under 40 who had recovered from COVID-19.

CDR3 in amino acids: CASNGGFWGNEQFF. The DNA of the CDR3 is TGTGCCAGCAACGGAGGGTTTTGGGGGAATGAGCAGTTCTTC. The chain employs TRBV25-1 and TRBJ2-1; TRBD2 is a possible D gene (6 bases). CDR1 is MGHDK, CDR2 SYGVNS, per germline. The CDR3 runs 14 residues. V was pared by 7 bases and J by 7 bases, with 17 bases between.

Only one count was recorded for this clone. The V and J genes are TRBV7-9 and TRBJ1-1; D is uncertain. V lost 0 bases, J lost 6 bases, and 5 bases lay in between. Germline V CDR1 and CDR2: SEHNR, FQNEAQ (reference sequence). The CDR3 loop spans 12 amino acids. CDR3: CASSLAPAEAFF. The CDR3 region has the DNA TGTGCCAGCAGCTTAGCGCCGGCTGAAGCTTTCTTT.

This clone turned up a few times. The chain recombines TRBV9 with TRBJ2-1, with 8 bases aligning to TRBD2. V was clipped by 3 bases and J by 6 bases; unmatched bases: 2. Germline V gene lookup returns CDR1 SGDLS and CDR2 YYNGEE. The CDR3 length is 13 residues. The CDR3 protein is CASSAAGGNEQFF. CDR3 coding DNA: TGTGCCAGCAGCGCGGCGGGGGGCAATGAGCAGTTCTTC. Combining the CDR3 with reference TRBV9 and TRBJ2-1 gives the whole variable domain DSGVTQTPKHLITATGQRVTLRCSPRSGDLSVYWYQQSLDQGLQFLIQYYNGEERAKGNILERFSAQQFPDLHSELNLSSLELGDSALYFCASSAAGGNEQFFGPGTRLTVL.

The V and J genes are TRBV7-2 and TRBJ2-2, with 14 bases lining up with TRBD2. After removal of 4 bases from V and 4 bases from J, the junction contained 5 bases not matched to a gene. Germline V lookup: CDR1 SGHTA, CDR2 FQGNSA. This CDR3 is built from 17 residues. The CDR3 reads CASSSRLAGGPTGELFF. DNA for the CDR3: TGTGCCAGCAGCTCGAGACTAGCGGGGGGGCCCACCGGGGAGCTGTTTTTT.

The V call is TRBV2, the J call TRBJ1-5; a possible D gene is TRBD1 (5 bases). The CDR3 totals 15 residues. The V gene's germline CDR1 is SNHLY and CDR2 FYNNEI. V dropped 1 base and J dropped 4 bases, with 11 bases sitting between them. The CDR3, as DNA: TGTGCCAGCAGTGAAGAAGTGGGGGGAAATCAGCCCCAGCATTTT. It codes for CASSEEVGGNQPQHF.

The V call is TRBV4-3, the J call TRBJ2-5; D gene unclear. Germline values: CDR1 LGHNA, CDR2 YSLEER. V lost 0 bases to trimming and J lost 5 bases, with 7 bases between them. The CDR3 is 13 residues long. CDR3 nucleotide sequence: TGCGCCAGCAGCCAAGATTTGTCGGAGACCCAGTACTTC. The encoded protein is CASSQDLSETQYF.

The chain employs TRBV12-5 and TRBJ1-2; D not certain. V gave up 2 bases and J gave up 13 bases, with 17 bases separating them. Germline V gene data show CDR1 as LGHNT and CDR2 as FRNRAP. The CDR3 covers 13 residues. For the CDR3, the DNA is TGTGCTAGTGGTTTGAAGTTGGGCCAAAAAAGCACCTTC. It specifies CASGLKLGQKSTF.

This chain uses TRBV2 with TRBJ1-1, with D unresolved. This CDR3 comprises 13 residues. Trimming shortened V by 5 bases and J by 2 bases, and 9 bases separated the two germline ends. Germline values: CDR1 SNHLY, CDR2 FYNNEI. The CDR3 region has the DNA TGTGCCAGCAGTCGCACATTAAACACTGAAGCTTTCTTT. This encodes CASSRTLNTEAFF.

The chain links TRBV7-6 to TRBJ2-7, with 9 bases aligning to TRBD2. The CDR3 runs 17 residues. Germline V CDR1 and CDR2: SGHVS, FNYEAQ. J lost 1 base, V lost 0 bases, and 7 bases had no gene match. CDR3 region: CASSLAWASGASYEQYF. The CDR3 nucleotides are TGTGCCAGCAGCTTAGCCTGGGCTAGCGGGGCGTCCTACGAGCAGTACTTC.

The chain carries TRBV19 and TRBJ2-1, with 15 bases aligning to TRBD2. The germline CDR1 and CDR2 sequences are LNHDA and SQIVND (reference sequence). The CDR3 length is 17 residues. J was trimmed by 10 bases and V by 7 bases; bases with no gene match: 14. The CDR3, as DNA: TGTGCCAGTACCATCCACAGGACTAGCGGGGGGGCATGGGAGCAGTTCTTC. Translation: CASTIHRTSGGAWEQFF.

V is TRBV5-1 and J is TRBJ2-3, with 8 bases lining up with TRBD2. V gave up 1 base and J gave up 2 bases; unmatched junction bases: 6. The CDR3 length is 16 residues. The germline V gene has CDR1 SGHRS and CDR2 YFSETQ. In DNA, the CDR3 is TGCGCCAGCAGCTTGTCTGCGGGGGGCCTCACAGATACGCAGTATTTT. The encoded protein is CASSLSAGGLTDTQYF.

The genes are TRBV21-1 and TRBJ2-6; the DNA was not compared with TRBD1, the D call given in the table. TRBV21-1 is reported as a pseudogene. This CDR3 has 17 residues. DNA for the CDR3: TGTGCCAGCAGATACCTGGAACAGGGAAACGGGGCCAACGTCCTGACTTTC. This translates into CASRYLEQGNGANVLTF.

The CDR3 protein is CASSFGALGLGQETQYF. The CDR3 nucleotides are TGTGCCAGCAGCTTTGGGGCCCTTGGACTAGGCCAAGAGACCCAGTACTTC. The J gene is TRBJ2-5, the V gene TRBV7-8; TRBD2 aligns across 7 bases. The germline V gene encodes CDR1 SGHVS and CDR2 FQNEAQ. CDR3 length equals 17 residues. J gave up 1 base and V 3 bases, and 11 bases lay outside the gene matches.

This clone was counted a single time. The chain recombines TRBV19 with TRBJ1-6; D not certain. This CDR3 is built from 13 residues. The ends were cut back, 4 bases at V and 10 bases at J, with 11 bases in the middle. The germline CDR1 and CDR2 sequences are LNHDA and SQIVND (reference sequence). Here the CDR3 reads CASSTGLRSPLHF. In DNA form, the CDR3 reads TGTGCCAGTAGTACCGGACTAAGATCACCCCTCCACTTT.

This chain joins TRBV5-1 and TRBJ2-1; 8 bases are shared with TRBD1. Germline V gene data show CDR1 as SGHRS and CDR2 as YFSETQ. Unmatched junction bases numbered 5, after V lost 7 bases and J lost 5 bases. This CDR3 is 13 amino acids long. The CDR3 region is CASRTGNNNEQFF. The CDR3 DNA sequence: TGCGCCAGCCGGACAGGGAACAACAATGAGCAGTTCTTC.

This chain uses TRBV5-1 with TRBJ1-2, with 11 positions matching TRBD1. CDR3 length: 18 amino acids. V was clipped by 4 bases and J by 0 bases; unmatched bases: 11. The V gene's germline CDR1 is SGHRS and CDR2 YFSETQ. The CDR3: CASSPTDRGLGTNYGYTF. The CDR3 DNA reads as TGCGCCAGCAGCCCCACGGACAGGGGGCTTGGGACTAACTATGGCTACACCTTC. Full variable domain (outside the CDR3, taken from reference TRBV5-1 and TRBJ1-2): KAGVTQTPRYLIKTRGQQVTLSCSPISGHRSVSWYQQTPGQGLQFLFEYFSETQRNKGNFPGRFSGRQFSNSRSEMNVSTLELGDSALYLCASSPTDRGLGTNYGYTFGSGTRLTVV.

This chain connects TRBV15 to TRBJ1-2; D gene unclear. V lost 0 bases to trimming and J lost 3 bases, with 8 bases between them. Germline V gives CDR1 LNHNV, CDR2 YYDKDF (reference sequence). The CDR3 consists of 14 residues. CDR3 coding DNA: TGTGCCACCAGCAGAGAGTTAACAGACTATGGCTACACCTTC. Protein sequence: CATSRELTDYGYTF.

This clone was seen just once. The chain carries TRBV6-5 and TRBJ1-2, with 8 bases aligning to TRBD1. The V segment lost 9 bases and the J segment 6 bases; nucleotides outside the gene matches: 9. This CDR3 contains 13 residues. In germline, CDR1 is MNHEY, CDR2 SVGAGI. CDR3 DNA sequence: TGTGCCAGTACGGAGCAGGGGGCGAATGGCTACACCTTC. Residues: CASTEQGANGYTF.

V is TRBV2 and J is TRBJ2-5; 8 nucleotides align to TRBD2. The V gene end was trimmed by 2 bases and the J gene end by 3 bases; junction bases not matched to a gene: 2. CDR1 SNHLY and CDR2 FYNNEI come from the germline V gene. The CDR3 extends over 14 amino acids. CDR3: CASSERTSKETQYF. CDR3 nucleotide sequence: TGTGCCAGCAGTGAAAGGACTAGCAAAGAGACCCAGTACTTC.

V and J are TRBV7-2 and TRBJ1-2, with D possibly TRBD1 on 6 matching bases. Trimming cost V 5 bases and J 8 bases, with 18 bases left between them. CDR1 is SGHTA and CDR2 is FQGNSA in the germline V gene. CDR3 length: 14 amino acids. The CDR3 is CASSLYHREGGYTF. DNA of the CDR3: TGTGCCAGCAGCCTCTACCACAGGGAGGGAGGCTACACCTTC.

The rearrangement joins TRBV2 to TRBJ1-2, with 8 bases identical to TRBD1. The CDR3 consists of 12 residues. Germline-derived CDR1 and CDR2 are SNHLY and FYNNEI. V shed 6 bases and J 6 bases; nucleotides not matched to a gene: 3. The CDR3 nucleotides are TGTGCCAGCAGGGACAGGGTAGATGGCTACACCTTC. It encodes CASRDRVDGYTF.